This T cell receptor (beta chain) originates from a study of blood T cell repertoires in COVID-19 (dated by TCRdb to about 2020). Study-wide context: Collaborator samples came from the United States, Italy and Spain and covered acute and convalescent phases of COVID-19. The prospective study material was composed of cDNA or gDNA derived from T cells, B-cell-depleted T cells, or PBMCs. Deeply sampled blood TCRbeta repertoires from subjects exposed to, actively infected with, or recovered from COVID-19 were included in the dataset. The repertoires were made available in a free public database intended to serve as a resource for research on the immune response to SARS-CoV-2. Samples came from the ongoing ImmuneRACE study (first 160 participants) plus 1,254 subjects from 6 global collaborators. The sample metadata nearly always contained a de-identified subject ID, COVID-19 status, age in years and sex. Where available, HLA class I and class II types were taken from metadata supplied by the sample provider and were not determined by assay-based typing.

Trimming costs V 5 bases and J 4 bases, and their ends lie 21 bases apart. From a lookup of the germline V gene, CDR1 and CDR2 are SNHLY and FYNNEI. From the cysteine through the phenylalanine, the CDR3 covers 16 amino acids. The DNA shown is the 48-base CDR3, in frame from base 1. TCRbeta CDR3 regions were amplified from genomic DNA using the immunoSEQ Assay, a bias-controlled multiplex PCR. The paper's data handling went like this. The number of nucleated cells in each sample was estimated from the amplification of reference gene primers within the assay. Sequence reads were collapsed and filtered to measure the absolute abundance of every unique TCRbeta CDR3 rearrangement. Productive Simpson clonality was computed per sample as the square root of Simpson's diversity index over productive rearrangements. TCRdb mirrors the immuneACCESS table, restricted to in-frame sequences. Some clones are absent from its copies; in checked studies, under half trace to an unresolved V gene, and the reason for the others is unknown. V and J calls and clone size are those listed in that table; D and trimming were worked out from the DNA. The sample records 200,000 to 250,000 clones, around 90% of which are singletons. More than 10% of the sample is taken by the ten largest.

Participants in the prospective study were enrolled through a virtual design, were aged about 18 to 90 years, and lived in 20 to 30 United States geographic areas. In the prospective study, cohorts were assigned on the basis of participant-reported clinical history obtained from a screening survey and a study questionnaire. Recovered participants in ImmuneRACE Cohort 3 were defined by two consecutive negative NP/OP PCR tests, clearance by a healthcare professional, or resolution of symptoms. In the prospective study, mobile phlebotomists collected whole blood, serum and a nasopharyngeal or oropharyngeal swab from each participant. Over a roughly 2-month period, participants in the prospective study had the option of providing additional blood draws and questionnaires. Before DNA extraction, prospective study blood samples were shipped either frozen or at room temperature. Remarks on this clone: It lacks a known antigen. No base quality values were provided; no much bigger clone lies one nucleotide off.

What the authors observed across the whole study: Clinical and demographic metadata were provided uncurated, with the amount varying by source and participant.

This receptor was identified in a man aged 30 to 39 who had recovered from COVID-19. The chain joins TRBV2 to TRBJ2-7; a weak D assignment points to TRBD1 (6 bases agree). The sample taken for sequencing was PBMCs or T cells enriched from blood (not recorded which). The CDR3 reads CASSYNPGTNKYEQYF. In nucleotide form, the sequence is TGTGCCAGCAGTTACAACCCCGGGACAAACAAATACGAGCAGTACTTC.